Each of the 31 T cell receptor beta chains below was sequenced from the same sample in a study of blood T cell repertoires in COVID-19. Sequencing used immunoSEQ multiplex PCR; TCRdb keeps in-frame clones, though not all of them. The top ten clones hold approximately 1.1% of a sample with about 320,000 clones, around 82% of them seen once. Sequences were obtained from peripheral blood. The source is a woman between 45 and 65 years old with acute or convalescent COVID-19.

This clone was observed once. The CDR3 protein is CASNRDLQETQYF. As DNA, the CDR3 is TGTGCCAGCAACAGGGATTTACAAGAGACCCAGTACTTC. The rearrangement joins TRBV2 to TRBJ2-5, with D possibly being TRBD1 (6 bases). The V gene lost 7 bases and the J gene lost 2 bases, with 11 bases spanning the gap. Germline assignment: CDR1 SNHLY and CDR2 FYNNEI. This CDR3 comprises 13 residues.

This sequence joins TRBV5-1 and TRBJ2-3, with 15 positions matching TRBD2. The CDR3 is 16 amino acids. Losses at the gene ends were 4 bases for V and 4 bases for J; bases not matched to a gene: 4. Germline V gene lookup returns CDR1 SGHRS and CDR2 YFSETQ. CDR3 amino acids: CASSPGLAGGADTQYF. In nucleotides, the CDR3 is TGCGCCAGCAGCCCGGGACTAGCGGGGGGAGCAGATACGCAGTATTTT.

Regarding this clone: The junction departs from the called germline gene at one end, perhaps through a read error. The chain combines TRBV20-1 with TRBJ1-2; maybe TRBD1 (6 bases). There are 11 residues in the CDR3. From germline, CDR1 is DFQATT and CDR2 SNEGSKA (reference sequence). CDR3: CSALFTQGFTF. CDR3 sequence (DNA): TGCAGTGCTCTTTTTACACAGGGCTTCACCTTC.

The CDR3 DNA follows: TGTGCCAGCAGCACCGGTGGGTCACCAGGGGAGCAGTACTTC. As protein: CASSTGGSPGEQYF. The V gene is TRBV6-2 or TRBV6-3, the J gene TRBJ2-7; D possibly corresponds to TRBD1 (5 bases). Between the trimmed V and J ends, which lost 6 bases and 7 bases, there was a span of 19 bases. The CDR3 contains 14 residues. Germline values: CDR1 MNHEY, CDR2 SVGEGT.

This chain joins TRBV5-1 and TRBJ1-2; TRBD1 aligns across 7 bases. The CDR3 is 15 residues long. Trimming at V came to 3 bases and at J to 6 bases, leaving 11 bases not matched to a gene. In germline, CDR1 is SGHRS, CDR2 YFSETQ. CDR3 loop: CASSSGTVNLNGYTF. CDR3 nucleotide sequence: TGCGCCAGCAGCTCAGGGACAGTCAACCTAAATGGCTACACCTTC.

The chain uses TRBV5-6 and TRBJ2-1, with TRBD1 identical over 12 bases. This CDR3 region has 16 residues. V gave up 2 bases and J gave up 9 bases; unmatched junction bases: 9. Germline V lookup: CDR1 SGHDT, CDR2 YYEEEE. The CDR3 here is CASSFTGTGGFSEQFF. In DNA form, the CDR3 reads TGTGCCAGCAGCTTTACCGGGACAGGGGGCTTTAGTGAGCAGTTCTTC.

V is TRBV29-1 and J is TRBJ2-3; 11 bases line up with TRBD1. J lost 4 bases, V lost 2 bases, and 2 bases had no gene match. In germline, CDR1 is SQVTM, CDR2 ANQGSEA. The CDR3 contains 14 residues. The CDR3 region is CSVERDRGADTQYF. DNA for the CDR3: TGCAGCGTTGAAAGGGACAGGGGGGCAGATACGCAGTATTTT.

CDR3 region: CASSQRAGDTEAFF. The DNA for the CDR3 is TGTGCCAGCAGCCAAAGGGCGGGGGATACTGAAGCTTTCTTT. The rearrangement links TRBV3-1 (or the pseudogene TRBV3-2) to TRBJ1-1, with D possibly TRBD1 on 5 matching bases. Germline CDR1 and CDR2: LGHDT and YNNKEL (reference sequence). The CDR3 extends over 14 amino acids. V was trimmed by 2 bases and J by 5 bases, leaving 12 bases between them.

The rearrangement joins TRBV7-7 to TRBJ2-1; 12 nucleotides line up with TRBD2. This CDR3 spans 17 amino acids. V was pared by 5 bases and J by 0 bases, with 5 bases of the junction left unmatched. Germline CDR1 is SSHAT and CDR2 is FNYEAQ (reference sequence). The chain's CDR3 is CASSPLAGGSSYNEQFF. In DNA form, the CDR3 reads TGTGCCAGCAGCCCCCTAGCGGGGGGGAGCTCCTACAATGAGCAGTTCTTC.

Turning to this clone: Distinct nucleotide sequences in the sample also encode this CDR3. The rearrangement links TRBV19 to TRBJ2-5; D might be TRBD2 (6 bases). V lost 5 bases to trimming and J lost 2 bases, with 9 bases between them. The CDR3 has 13 residues. In germline, CDR1 is LNHDA, CDR2 SQIVND (reference sequence). CDR3 bases: TGTGCCAGTAGTTTGCGGGATCAAGAGACCCAGTACTTC. Amino acids: CASSLRDQETQYF.

The chain joins TRBV10-2 to TRBJ2-2, with D unresolved. Trimming took 5 bases from V and 7 from J, leaving 14 bases between them. Per the germline V gene, CDR1 is WSHSY and CDR2 is SAAADI. This CDR3 has 14 amino acids. This chain's CDR3 is CASSSSSPGGELFF. DNA of the CDR3: TGCGCCAGCAGTAGCTCGTCCCCCGGCGGGGAGCTGTTTTTT.

The count of this clone is one. V and J are TRBV2 and TRBJ2-1; 9 bases map to TRBD2. With 6 bases clipped from V and 8 bases from J, the junction kept 14 bases outside the gene matches. This CDR3 spans 16 amino acids. Looked up from germline, CDR1 is SNHLY and CDR2 is FYNNEI. This CDR3 is CASRSSGVSRADEQFF. Here the CDR3 DNA reads TGTGCCAGCAGGTCTAGCGGGGTCTCCAGGGCCGATGAGCAGTTCTTC. Drawing the rest from reference TRBV2 and TRBJ2-1, the complete variable domain is EPEVTQTPSHQVTQMGQEVILRCVPISNHLYFYWYRQILGQKVEFLVSFYNNEISEKSEIFDDQFSVERPDGSNFTLKIRSTKLEDSAMYFCASRSSGVSRADEQFFGPGTRLTVL.

The V gene is TRBV7-9, the J gene TRBJ1-2; D remains unclear. Trimming took off 3 bases at V and 7 bases at J, with 18 bases between the two ends. CDR1 and CDR2 from the germline V gene are SEHNR and FQNEAQ (reference sequence). The CDR3 is 15 residues long. CDR3 amino acids: CASSFPGIIRSGYTF. The CDR3 DNA reads as TGTGCCAGCAGCTTCCCCGGGATTATACGATCTGGCTACACCTTC.

J is TRBJ1-2 and V is TRBV28; 9 bases line up with TRBD1. V shed 2 bases, J shed 6 bases, and the junction held 10 bases outside the gene matches. This CDR3 is 16 amino acids long. The germline gives CDR1 MDHEN, CDR2 SYDVKM. The CDR3 loop reads CASSLIAVGQGNGYTF. As DNA, the CDR3 is TGTGCCAGCAGTTTAATAGCTGTGGGACAGGGTAATGGCTACACCTTC.

J is TRBJ2-1 and V is TRBV9; D not resolved. In germline, CDR1 is SGDLS, CDR2 YYNGEE. Trimming stripped 0 bases from V and 10 bases from J, with 11 bases between. CDR3 size: 13 residues. CDR3: CASSVGIPGEQFF. CDR3 DNA sequence: TGTGCCAGCAGCGTAGGGATCCCCGGGGAGCAGTTCTTC.

The chain links TRBV5-4 to TRBJ2-1, with 7 positions matching TRBD2. The CDR3 has 14 residues. Trimming took 4 bases from V and 0 from J; bases not matched to a gene: 1. Germline V gene lookup returns CDR1 SGHNT and CDR2 YYREEE (reference sequence). CDR3 sequence reads: CASSGGGSYNEQFF. The DNA for the CDR3 is TGTGCCAGCAGCGGCGGGGGCTCCTACAATGAGCAGTTCTTC.

V gene TRBV11-2 combines with J gene TRBJ2-6; perhaps TRBD1 as D (5 bases). The CDR3 has 16 amino acids. Germline assignment: CDR1 SGHAT and CDR2 FQNNGV. The V end was cut by 3 bases, the J end by 0 bases, with 9 bases between. CDR3 DNA: TGTGCCAGCAGCTTCCAGGGCCCCTCTGGGGCCAACGTCCTGACTTTC. Translation gives CASSFQGPSGANVLTF. The full variable domain, in which reference TRBV11-2 and TRBJ2-6 provide the parts outside the CDR3, is EAGVAQSPRYKIIEKRQSVAFWCNPISGHATLYWYQQILGQGPKLLIQFQNNGVVDDSQLPKDRFSAERLKGVDSTLKIQPAKLEDSAVYLCASSFQGPSGANVLTFGAGSRLTVL.

The chain combines TRBV10-3 with TRBJ2-3; 14 positions agree with TRBD2. The CDR3 consists of 17 residues. Germline CDR1 ENHRY, CDR2 SYGVKD. Losses at the gene ends were 2 bases for V and 1 base for J; bases not matched to a gene: 2. CDR3 coding DNA: TGTGCCATCAGTGAGCTGGGACTAGCGGGAGGCACAGATACGCAGTATTTT. Translated: CAISELGLAGGTDTQYF.

This chain links TRBV5-5 with TRBJ1-1, with D hard to call. The CDR3 consists of 13 residues. The V and J ends lost 2 bases and 4 bases respectively, with 9 bases between them. CDR1 and CDR2 from the germline V gene are SGHKS and YYEKEE (reference sequence). Written as DNA, the CDR3 is TGTGCCAGCAGCTTAATGTGGAGCACTGAAGCTTTCTTT. Residues: CASSLMWSTEAFF.

CDR3 coding DNA: TGTGCCATTCCAGAACGGACAGGGGGCGATATCACTGAAGCTTTCTTT. Translating it yields CAIPERTGGDITEAFF. V is TRBV10-3 and J is TRBJ1-1; 11 bases line up with TRBD1. Unmatched junction bases numbered 13, after V lost 9 bases and J lost 4 bases. The germline V gene has CDR1 ENHRY and CDR2 SYGVKD. The CDR3 consists of 16 residues.

The rearrangement joins TRBV23-1 to TRBJ1-1; 7 nucleotides match TRBD1. TRBV23-1 is identified as an open reading frame with a role that is uncertain. CDR3 length equals 16 residues. V was clipped by 2 bases and J by 0 bases; unmatched bases: 6. The CDR3 spells CASSQRRQGLNTEAFF. In DNA form, the CDR3 reads TGCGCCAGCAGTCAACGCCGACAGGGCCTGAACACTGAAGCTTTCTTT.

The chain recombines TRBV30 with TRBJ2-1; 8 bases map to TRBD2. This CDR3 spans 15 amino acids. V lost 0 bases, J lost 5 bases, and 6 bases stayed unmatched. The germline V gene encodes CDR1 GTSNPN and CDR2 SVGIG (reference sequence). CDR3 nucleotide sequence: TGTGCCTGGAGTGTCGCGACTAGCGATCACAATGAGCAGTTCTTC. It codes for CAWSVATSDHNEQFF. Using reference TRBV30 and TRBJ2-1 for the parts outside the CDR3, the full variable domain is SQTIHQWPATLVQPVGSPLSLECTVEGTSNPNLYWYRQAAGRGLQLLFYSVGIGQISSEVPQNLSASRPQDRQFILSSKKLLLSDSGFYLCAWSVATSDHNEQFFGPGTRLTVL.

The V call is TRBV6-4, the J call TRBJ1-6, with TRBD1 identical over 8 bases. CDR3 length: 16 residues. V trimming: 5 bases; J trimming: 10 bases; junction bases outside the gene matches: 13. The germline CDR1 and CDR2 sequences are MRHNA and SNTAGT. The CDR3 nucleotides read TGTGCCAGCAGTCCTCAGGGGGCTGGGTATGGATCACCCCTCCACTTT. Its protein product is CASSPQGAGYGSPLHF.

The table lists this clone with a count of one. This chain connects TRBV9 to TRBJ2-3; no reliable D call. CDR3 length: 16 amino acids. Germline CDR1 SGDLS, CDR2 YYNGEE. V shed 0 bases and J shed 2 bases, with 13 bases lying between them. CDR3 nucleotides: TGTGCCAGCAGCGTAGGGAAGGCGGCTTTCACAGATACGCAGTATTTT. Translated, it gives CASSVGKAAFTDTQYF.

This clone was recorded only once. This chain's CDR3 is CASSSGTSGTEETQYF. The CDR3 region has the DNA TGTGCCAGCAGCTCCGGGACTAGCGGGACGGAAGAGACCCAGTACTTC. V gene TRBV11-3 combines with J gene TRBJ2-5; TRBD2 matches at 13 bases. V was pared by 4 bases and J by 3 bases, with 5 bases of the junction left unmatched. Germline V gene sequence: CDR1 SGHNT, CDR2 YENEEA. The CDR3 is 16 residues long.

This chain connects TRBV19 to TRBJ1-1; possibly TRBD1 for D (6 bases). This CDR3 contains 15 residues. V lost 7 bases and J 1 base, leaving 16 bases between the germline ends. CDR1 is LNHDA and CDR2 is SQIVND in the germline V gene (reference sequence). The CDR3 spells CASKDRQMGNTEAFF. The CDR3 coding sequence is TGTGCCAGTAAAGACAGGCAAATGGGGAACACTGAAGCTTTCTTT.

The chain has TRBV11-2 and TRBJ2-3, with 9 bases lining up with TRBD1. From germline, CDR1 is SGHAT and CDR2 FQNNGV. The CDR3 is 16 amino acids. The V gene end was trimmed by 5 bases and the J gene end by 4 bases; junction bases not matched to a gene: 10. The CDR3 reads CASSLRTGGISDTQYF. As DNA, the CDR3 is TGTGCCAGCAGCCTAAGAACAGGGGGCATTTCAGATACGCAGTATTTT.

This chain connects TRBV2 to TRBJ1-4, with unresolved D. The V end was cut by 7 bases, the J end by 5 bases, with 14 bases between. The CDR3 totals 14 residues. Germline V CDR1 and CDR2: SNHLY, FYNNEI. Here the CDR3 DNA reads TGTGCCAGCACTTCCGGACTGGGAAATGAAAAACTGTTTTTT. Translation: CASTSGLGNEKLFF. Variable domain in full (rest from reference TRBV2 and TRBJ1-4): EPEVTQTPSHQVTQMGQEVILRCVPISNHLYFYWYRQILGQKVEFLVSFYNNEISEKSEIFDDQFSVERPDGSNFTLKIRSTKLEDSAMYFCASTSGLGNEKLFFGSGTQLSVL.

The V and J genes are TRBV19 and TRBJ1-4; D is possibly TRBD1 (5 bases). Germline loops: CDR1 LNHDA, CDR2 SQIVND (reference sequence). Trimming left V 8 bases short and J 8 bases short, with 21 bases between. This CDR3 is 15 amino acids long. DNA of the CDR3: TGTGCCAGTGGGGCGTCTAGTGCCCCTGGAGAAAAACTGTTTTTT. It yields the protein CASGASSAPGEKLFF.

CDR3 bases: TGCAGCGTTGAAGACAGGGGGAAGACTAATGAAAAACTGTTTTTT. This codes for CSVEDRGKTNEKLFF. V and J are TRBV29-1 and TRBJ1-4; 7 bases fit TRBD1. Germline trimming cut 0 bases from V and 2 bases from J; bases unmatched to any gene: 3. This CDR3 is 15 amino acids long. The V gene's germline CDR1 is SQVTM and CDR2 ANQGSEA.

The V gene is TRBV5-5, the J gene TRBJ1-2, with 9 bases lining up with TRBD1. Trimming took 0 bases from V and 5 from J; bases not matched to a gene: 8. This CDR3 has 16 amino acids. Germline values: CDR1 SGHKS, CDR2 YYEKEE (reference sequence). The CDR3: CASSLGTGAPSYGYTF. CDR3 bases: TGTGCCAGCAGCTTGGGGACAGGGGCCCCTAGTTATGGCTACACCTTC.